Included here is one T cell receptor (beta chain) sequence, with context. The germline gives CDR1 SGHNT, CDR2 YENEEA. Between the trimmed V and J ends, which lost 4 bases and 4 bases, there was a span of 7 bases. The CDR3 extends over 13 amino acids. This entry belongs to a study of OX40 agonist ivuxolimab in advanced cancers. Study at large: At 0.01 to 10 mg/kg, ivuxolimab was administered intravenously to patients every 2 weeks. A history of anti-PD-1, anti-PD-L1 or anti-CTLA-4 therapy was acceptable, and approximately 40% had some.

Produced via immunoSEQ multiplex PCR; TCRdb's table is partial and in-frame only. The data hold approximately 52,000 clones, with around 88% observed a single time. The sequencing used CD4+ or CD8+ T cells sorted from blood, collected in a trial of the OX40 agonist ivuxolimab. This sequence originates from an adult with an advanced solid tumor such as melanoma, head and neck, liver or kidney cancer. The rearrangement joins TRBV11-3 to TRBJ2-2, with D perhaps matching TRBD2 (5 bases). The CDR3 DNA reads as TGTGCCAGCAGCTGGAGGCCCACCGGGGAGCTGTTTTTT. Translating it yields CASSWRPTGELFF.